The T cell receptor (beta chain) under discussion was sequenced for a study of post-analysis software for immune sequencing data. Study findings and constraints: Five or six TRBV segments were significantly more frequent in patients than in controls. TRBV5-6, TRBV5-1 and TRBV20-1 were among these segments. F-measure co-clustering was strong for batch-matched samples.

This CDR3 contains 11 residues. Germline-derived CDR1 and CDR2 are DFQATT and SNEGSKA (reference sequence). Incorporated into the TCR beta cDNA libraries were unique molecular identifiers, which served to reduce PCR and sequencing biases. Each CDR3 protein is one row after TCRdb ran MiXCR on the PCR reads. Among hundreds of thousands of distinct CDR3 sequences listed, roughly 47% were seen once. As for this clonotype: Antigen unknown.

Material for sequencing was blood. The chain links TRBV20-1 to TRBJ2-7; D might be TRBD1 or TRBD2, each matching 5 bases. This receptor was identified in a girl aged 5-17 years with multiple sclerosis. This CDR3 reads CNRDVTYEQYF. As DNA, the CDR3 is TGCAATCGGGACGTGACCTACGAGCAGTACTTC.